These 2 T cell receptor beta chains share one sample of origin, sequenced in a study of cytomegalovirus exposure and HLA in healthy donors. This PCR relied on a set of 60 Vbeta primers and 13 Jbeta primers. Some clones are missing from TCRdb's copy, which holds only in-frame ones; the method was immunoSEQ multiplex PCR. The sample includes about 140,000 clones, over 70% of them seen just once. Sequencing used PBMCs. All receptors derive from a male donor in good health and CMV-seronegative.

V usage is TRBV6-1 and J usage is TRBJ1-2; the D is unclear. V lost 3 bases, J lost 3 bases, and 5 bases lay in between. This CDR3 is 12 amino acids long. Germline V gene data show CDR1 as MNHNS and CDR2 as SASEGT. CDR3 amino acids: CASSDQDYGYTF. The CDR3 DNA reads as TGTGCCAGCAGTGATCAGGACTATGGCTACACCTTC.

The chain has TRBV28 and TRBJ1-2; 9 positions agree with TRBD1. The germline CDR1 and CDR2 sequences are MDHEN and SYDVKM. The J segment lost 3 bases and the V segment lost 5 bases, leaving 13 bases of the junction unmatched. The CDR3 runs 17 residues. The CDR3 region is CASSPAGQGDFHYGYTF. DNA of the CDR3: TGTGCCAGCAGTCCGGCGGGACAGGGCGACTTCCACTATGGCTACACCTTC.